The 24 T cell receptor beta chains below all came from one sample that was sequenced in a study of blood T cell repertoires in COVID-19. Profiled with immunoSEQ multiplex PCR; TCRdb holds only in-frame clones, not every one. The sample holds about 210,000 clones; around nine tenths are singletons and the top ten take roughly 3%. Sequenced: peripheral blood. These receptors were collected from a man in his sixties with acute or convalescent COVID-19.

With regard to this clone: The DNA is omitted, as the CDR3 cannot be located on it reliably, and the CDR3 follows TCRdb's listing. Other DNA sequences within the sample encode an identical CDR3. The chain carries TRBV21-1 and TRBJ1-3; the table's D gene call, TRBD1, was not cross checked with the DNA. TRBV21-1 is a pseudogene. A total of 18 residues make up the CDR3, ends included. CDR3: CASSKDRTPFASGNTIYF.

This rearrangement joins TRBV19 to TRBJ2-3; tentative D call: TRBD1 (5 bases). V was trimmed by 3 bases and J by 6 bases, leaving 10 bases between them. Germline V gives CDR1 LNHDA, CDR2 SQIVND (reference sequence). CDR3 length: 13 amino acids. As DNA, the CDR3 is TGTGCCAGTAGTATTCAAGGGGCCGATACGCAGTATTTT. Its protein is CASSIQGADTQYF.

V is TRBV7-2 and J is TRBJ2-7, with 8 bases matching TRBD1. V was clipped by 5 bases and J by 6 bases; unmatched bases: 6. CDR3 length equals 13 residues. Germline V gene data show CDR1 as SGHTA and CDR2 as FQGNSA. The CDR3 DNA follows: TGTGCCAGCAGCAACGGACAGGGTCTCGAGCAGTACTTC. This codes for CASSNGQGLEQYF.

The chain combines TRBV11-2 with TRBJ1-6, with TRBD1 identical over 9 bases. V was clipped by 4 bases and J by 8 bases; unmatched bases: 3. This CDR3 is 14 amino acids long. Germline V lookup: CDR1 SGHAT, CDR2 FQNNGV. The CDR3 region is CASSSGQGYSPLHF. The CDR3 DNA follows: TGTGCCAGCAGCTCCGGACAGGGGTATTCACCCCTCCACTTT. Combining the CDR3 with reference TRBV11-2 and TRBJ1-6 gives the whole variable domain EAGVAQSPRYKIIEKRQSVAFWCNPISGHATLYWYQQILGQGPKLLIQFQNNGVVDDSQLPKDRFSAERLKGVDSTLKIQPAKLEDSAVYLCASSSGQGYSPLHFGNGTRLTVT.

CDR3 in amino acids: CASSPGQGRAEAFF. The CDR3 bases are TGCGCCAGCAGCCCAGGACAGGGGCGGGCTGAAGCTTTCTTT. This sequence joins TRBV5-1 and TRBJ1-1; 9 bases line up with TRBD1. The germline gives CDR1 SGHRS, CDR2 YFSETQ. This CDR3 is built from 14 residues. V shed 4 bases and J 6 bases; nucleotides not matched to a gene: 7.

The chain links TRBV18 to TRBJ1-2, with D unresolved. This CDR3 is built from 13 residues. CDR1 KGHSH and CDR2 LQKENI come from the germline V gene. Trimming removed 2 bases from V and 8 bases from J, with 12 bases in between. CDR3 DNA sequence: TGTGCCAGCTCACCATCGACCCCGAGGGGCTACACCTTC. Amino acid sequence: CASSPSTPRGYTF.

This clone was recorded a few times. This chain joins TRBV30 and TRBJ1-2; 8 positions agree with TRBD1. J lost 8 bases, V lost 4 bases, and 9 bases had no gene match. The CDR3 runs to 13 residues. The germline V gene has CDR1 GTSNPN and CDR2 SVGIG (reference sequence). The CDR3 coding sequence is TGTGCCTGGAATCACGACAGGGGTGTAGGCTACACCTTC. As protein: CAWNHDRGVGYTF.

The V call is TRBV28, the J call TRBJ2-7, with TRBD2 matching over 7 bases. This CDR3 is 12 amino acids long. The V and J ends lost 6 bases and 7 bases, in that order; junction bases with no gene match: 6. Germline values: CDR1 MDHEN, CDR2 SYDVKM. CDR3 sequence (DNA): TGTGCCAGCAGACTCTGGCGGGGGGAGCAGTACTTC. Encoded protein: CASRLWRGEQYF.

This clone came up once. J is TRBJ1-1 and V is TRBV19; D is unclear. V lost 3 bases to trimming and J lost 4 bases, with 15 bases between them. CDR3 length: 15 residues. Germline CDR1 and CDR2: LNHDA and SQIVND (reference sequence). In DNA form, the CDR3 reads TGTGCCAGTAGTATTTCCTCACTCGGCGGCACTGAAGCTTTCTTT. This encodes CASSISSLGGTEAFF.

V and J are TRBV5-1 and TRBJ2-7, with TRBD1 matching 7 bases. The CDR3 runs 14 residues. Trimming at V came to 1 base and at J to 2 bases, leaving 3 bases not matched to a gene. CDR1 and CDR2 (germline): SGHRS, YFSETQ. The DNA for the CDR3 is TGCGCCAGCAGCTTGAGACAGGGAGCCTACGAGCAGTACTTC. Amino acids: CASSLRQGAYEQYF.

This clone came up once. The chain couples TRBV7-3 to TRBJ2-3, with D perhaps matching TRBD1 (6 bases). V gave up 5 bases and J gave up 6 bases, with 18 bases separating them. There are 15 residues in the CDR3. Germline CDR1 and CDR2: SGHTA and FQGTGA. The CDR3 spells CASSQTPRGSDTQYF. DNA of the CDR3: TGTGCCAGCAGCCAAACGCCCAGGGGTTCGGATACGCAGTATTTT.

This sequence joins TRBV6-5 and TRBJ2-1; 7 bases match TRBD1. The CDR3 is 15 amino acids. Looked up from germline, CDR1 is MNHEY and CDR2 is SVGAGI. The V segment lost 5 bases and the J segment 4 bases; nucleotides outside the gene matches: 8. Here the CDR3 reads CASSRQGGDYNEQFF. CDR3 DNA: TGTGCCAGCAGTCGACAGGGCGGTGATTACAATGAGCAGTTCTTC.

The chain joins TRBV15 to TRBJ2-1, with TRBD2 matching over 8 bases. Unmatched junction bases numbered 7, after V lost 1 base and J lost 8 bases. The CDR3 contains 15 residues. CDR1 and CDR2 (germline): LNHNV, YYDKDF (reference sequence). CDR3 coding DNA: TGTGCCACCAGCAGAGCGGGGGGGCTAACCGATGAGCAGTTCTTC. Protein: CATSRAGGLTDEQFF.

V and J are TRBV7-3 and TRBJ2-3; TRBD1 is a possible D gene (7 bases). Trimming shortened V by 4 bases and J by 5 bases, and 19 bases separated the two germline ends. The length of the CDR3 is 16 residues. The germline V gene encodes CDR1 SGHTA and CDR2 FQGTGA. CDR3 in amino acids: CASSSISGGPGDTQYF. Here the CDR3 DNA reads TGTGCCAGCAGCTCCATATCAGGGGGGCCAGGAGATACGCAGTATTTT. Variable domain in full (rest from reference TRBV7-3 and TRBJ2-3): GAGVSQTPSNKVTEKGKYVELRCDPISGHTALYWYRQSLGQGPEFLIYFQGTGAADDSGLPNDRFFAVRPEGSVSTLKIQRTERGDSAVYLCASSSISGGPGDTQYFGPGTRLTVL.

The chain combines TRBV27 with TRBJ2-5, with TRBD2 matching 12 bases. There are 16 residues in the CDR3. The germline V gene has CDR1 MNHEY and CDR2 SMNVEV (reference sequence). The junction had 10 bases not matched to a gene; V was cut back by 6 bases and J by 5 bases. The CDR3 loop reads CASRSSGGARFETQYF. CDR3 nucleotide sequence: TGTGCCAGCAGATCTAGCGGGGGGGCTCGTTTCGAGACCCAGTACTTC.

This chain links TRBV5-5 with TRBJ2-7, with 11 bases lining up with TRBD1. The V gene's germline CDR1 is SGHKS and CDR2 YYEKEE (reference sequence). J gave up 5 bases and V 5 bases, and 3 bases lay outside the gene matches. The CDR3 totals 13 residues. The DNA of the CDR3 is TGTGCCAGCAGGGCGGGACAGGGGGACGAGCAGTACTTC. Protein: CASRAGQGDEQYF.

V gene TRBV2 combines with J gene TRBJ1-2, with TRBD1 matching over 7 bases. This CDR3 contains 14 residues. Per the germline V gene, CDR1 is SNHLY and CDR2 is FYNNEI. After removal of 6 bases from V and 1 base from J, the junction contained 5 bases not matched to a gene. This CDR3 is CASRRTGLNYGYTF. The DNA of the CDR3 is TGTGCCAGCAGGAGGACAGGCCTTAACTATGGCTACACCTTC.

V gene TRBV6-5 combines with J gene TRBJ2-5, with a possible D match to TRBD2 (6 bases). Germline lookup yields CDR1 MNHEY and CDR2 SVGAGI. The CDR3 contains 14 residues. V lost 8 bases and J lost 2, with 15 bases in between. The CDR3: CASAGTFSQETQYF. CDR3 DNA sequence: TGTGCCAGCGCCGGGACTTTTTCACAAGAGACCCAGTACTTC.

The gene calls are TRBV7-3 and TRBJ2-1, with D possibly TRBD2 on 5 matching bases. This CDR3 comprises 15 residues. V was clipped by 2 bases and J by 4 bases, with 12 bases between them. Germline V gene lookup returns CDR1 SGHTA and CDR2 FQGTGA. DNA of the CDR3: TGTGCCAGCAGCTTAGAGGCGGGCCCATACAATGAGCAGTTCTTC. The encoded protein is CASSLEAGPYNEQFF.

This chain connects TRBV27 to TRBJ1-4; D call uncertain. The CDR3 runs 15 residues. The germline CDR1 and CDR2 sequences are MNHEY and SMNVEV (reference sequence). Trimming shortened V by 5 bases and J by 3 bases, and 13 bases separated the two germline ends. The CDR3 DNA is TGTGCCAGCAGTCCGCGACTGATTTCTAATGAAAAACTGTTTTTT. Translated, it gives CASSPRLISNEKLFF.

The chain uses TRBV3-1 (or the pseudogene TRBV3-2) and TRBJ2-2; D is unresolved. The CDR3 consists of 12 residues. CDR1 LGHDT and CDR2 YNNKEL come from the germline V gene (reference sequence). The V gene lost 7 bases and the J gene lost 8 bases, with 11 bases spanning the gap. CDR3 coding DNA: TGTGCCAGCACGGTTGCGAGAGGGGAGCTGTTTTTT. Protein sequence: CASTVARGELFF.

The chain uses TRBV29-1 and TRBJ2-1, with D maybe TRBD2 (5 bases). This CDR3 has 14 amino acids. V lost 7 bases and J lost 8, with 21 bases in between. The germline CDR1 and CDR2 sequences are SQVTM and ANQGSEA. The CDR3 DNA is TGCAGCGGAAGACCCGAACTAGAAAGAGATGAGCAGTTCTTC. Its protein product is CSGRPELERDEQFF.

The V call is TRBV6-1, the J call TRBJ1-1, with D hard to call. The CDR3 contains 15 residues. CDR1 and CDR2 (germline): MNHNS, SASEGT. Trimming pared 2 bases from V and 2 bases from J, leaving 12 bases between. The CDR3 DNA sequence: TGTGCCAGCAGTGAAAGTTGGGCTTTCAACACTGAAGCTTTCTTT. This translates into CASSESWAFNTEAFF.

This clone is a singleton in its sample. The genes are TRBV7-2 and TRBJ2-1, with D tentatively TRBD1 (6 bases). CDR1 SGHTA and CDR2 FQGNSA come from the germline V gene. With 0 bases removed from V and 7 bases from J, the gap between germline ends came to 10 bases. The CDR3 covers 14 residues. This CDR3 reads CASSLARGPNEQFF. In DNA form, the CDR3 reads TGTGCCAGCAGCTTAGCCAGGGGCCCGAATGAGCAGTTCTTC.